A selection of T cell receptor beta chains follows, all from one sample in a study of blood T cell repertoires in COVID-19. The data were produced by immunoSEQ multiplex PCR, yet TCRdb's version contains in-frame clones alone and is incomplete. This table has about 250,000 clones, over 75% appearing once. Sample: PBMCs or T cells enriched from blood (not recorded which). These receptors were taken from a woman aged 40 to 50 who had been exposed to COVID-19. CDR3s include the opening cysteine and the closing phenylalanine or tryptophan. D genes are given only for firm matches. Expanded clones are given a class, and other clones once, few, many or no size at all.

v_call,j_call,clone_size,cdr3_length,d_call,cdr3_aa,cdr3_nt
TRBV6-5,TRBJ1-1,NA,15,NA,CASILSGVLNTEAFF,TGTGCCAGCATCCTCTCAGGGGTCCTGAACACTGAAGCTTTCTTT
TRBV7-9,TRBJ2-7,NA,14,TRBD2,CASSSSGVAYEQYF,TGTGCCAGCAGCTCGAGCGGGGTAGCCTACGAGCAGTACTTC
TRBV12-5,TRBJ2-5,once,12,NA,CASGLAGETQYF,TGTGCTAGTGGTTTGGCGGGGGAGACCCAGTACTTC
TRBV19,TRBJ2-5,NA,11,NA,CASTQEETQYF,TGTGCCAGTACCCAAGAGGAGACCCAGTACTTC
TRBV7-8,TRBJ2-7,few,18,TRBD2,CASSLPTSGGHQSYEQYF,TGTGCCAGCAGCTTACCGACTAGCGGGGGCCACCAAAGCTACGAGCAGTACTTC
TRBV6-2/TRBV6-3,TRBJ2-7,NA,15,TRBD1,CASSSPGTGANEQYF,TGTGCCAGCAGTTCCCCCGGGACAGGGGCTAACGAGCAGTACTTC
TRBV5-5,TRBJ1-1,NA,12,NA,CASSPHRSEAFF,TGTGCCAGCAGCCCACATAGGAGTGAAGCTTTCTTT
TRBV7-2,TRBJ1-4,NA,16,NA,CASSLDIRVGGEKLFF,TGTGCCAGCAGCTTAGATATCAGGGTGGGAGGCGAAAAACTGTTTTTT
TRBV2,TRBJ1-1,NA,15,NA,CASNRELQMNTEAFF,TGTGCCAGCAACAGGGAACTACAAATGAACACTGAAGCTTTCTTT
TRBV18,TRBJ1-3,NA,18,NA,CASSPGLSGHPSGNTIYF,TGTGCCAGCTCTCCGGGTCTGAGTGGACACCCCTCTGGAAACACCATATATTTT
TRBV7-2,TRBJ1-2,NA,14,TRBD1,CASSVPGTGDGYTF,TGTGCCAGCAGCGTTCCCGGGACAGGGGATGGCTACACCTTC
TRBV5-1,TRBJ1-1,NA,15,TRBD1,CASQTTGTVNTEAFF,TGCGCCAGCCAGACGACGGGGACAGTTAACACTGAAGCTTTCTTT
TRBV3-1/TRBV3-2,TRBJ2-3,once,16,TRBD2,CASSQVTGLGADTQYF,TGTGCCAGCAGCCAGGTTACGGGACTAGGTGCAGATACGCAGTATTTT
TRBV7-3,TRBJ2-5,NA,14,NA,CASSLIGGEETQYF,TGTGCCAGCAGCTTGATAGGGGGAGAAGAGACCCAGTACTTC
TRBV5-8,TRBJ1-2,NA,13,NA,CASRYQGNYGYTF,TGTGCCAGCAGGTATCAGGGGAACTATGGCTACACCTTC
TRBV3-1/TRBV3-2,TRBJ2-2,NA,16,TRBD2,CASSPHSGGNTGELFF,TGTGCCAGCAGCCCCCACAGCGGGGGGAACACCGGGGAGCTGTTTTTT
TRBV18,TRBJ2-7,few,15,TRBD1,CASSPPGQGTSEQYF,TGTGCCAGCTCGCCCCCGGGACAGGGGACCTCCGAGCAGTACTTC
TRBV2,TRBJ1-1,NA,12,NA,CASTEDSKEAFF,TGTGCCAGCACCGAGGACAGCAAAGAAGCTTTCTTT
TRBV7-6,TRBJ2-2,NA,15,TRBD1,CASSPRTGGAGELFF,TGTGCCAGCAGCCCCCGGACAGGGGGGGCCGGGGAGCTGTTTTTT
TRBV7-6,TRBJ2-3,NA,17,TRBD2,CASSLTSGGSRRDTQYF,TGTGCCAGCAGCTTAACTAGCGGGGGGTCTCGGCGCGATACGCAGTATTTT
TRBV9,TRBJ2-2,NA,17,TRBD1,CASSVRTGKGGTGELFF,TGTGCCAGCAGCGTAAGGACAGGCAAAGGGGGCACCGGGGAGCTGTTTTTT
TRBV6-5,TRBJ1-1,NA,12,TRBD1,CASTQPGTVAFF,TGTGCCAGCACCCAACCGGGGACAGTGGCTTTCTTT
TRBV5-1,TRBJ1-6,NA,17,TRBD1,CASSLIGAGQGDSPLHF,TGCGCCAGCAGCTTGATAGGAGCGGGACAGGGGGATTCACCCCTCCACTTT